This T cell receptor beta chain was profiled in a study of cytomegalovirus exposure and HLA in healthy donors. Whole-study results and caveats: Rarity held for most TCR sequences, but there were some public TCRs that occurred in many donors. In the 95 to 150 validation repertoires, a later analysis found that first-cohort TCR clusters tended to co-occur. Researchers catalogued approximately 170 TCR beta chains as cytomegalovirus-associated.

Points on this clone: What it recognizes is unknown.

Sequenced by immunoSEQ multiplex PCR; TCRdb stores in-frame clones only, minus some. The sample carries approximately 220,000 clones, 80% to 95% recorded once. Germline-derived CDR1 and CDR2 are SGHRS and YFSETQ. This CDR3 contains 18 residues. V was pared by 0 bases and J by 8 bases, with 12 bases of the junction left unmatched. This chain connects TRBV5-1 to TRBJ2-1; 12 bases line up with TRBD2. Sequenced sample: PBMCs. The sequence was collected from a woman younger than 35 in good health and CMV-seronegative. The CDR3 here is CASSLVRLAGVRGDEQFF. The DNA of the CDR3 is TGCGCCAGCAGCTTGGTCCGACTAGCGGGGGTGAGAGGCGATGAGCAGTTCTTC.